Each of the 8 T cell receptor beta chains below was sequenced from the same sample in a study of CD8 T cells in Susac syndrome. The RNA input was about 0.5 to 1 ug, and it was reverse transcribed with random hexamers. TCRdb ran MiXCR on the immunoSEQ multiplex PCR reads and lists one entry per CDR3 protein. This table has about 190,000 distinct CDR3 sequences, 90% to 95% appearing once. Sequenced material: CD4+ T cells from PBMCs. These receptors originate from a human donor in good health.

The chain couples TRBV20-1 to TRBJ2-6, with TRBD2 as a possible D gene (6 bases). The CDR3 is 18 amino acids. Trimming took off 3 bases at V and 3 bases at J, with 21 bases between the two ends. Looked up from germline, CDR1 is DFQATT and CDR2 is SNEGSKA (reference sequence). The CDR3 spells CSARSGGWASDGANVLTF. CDR3 bases: TGCAGTGCTAGGAGTGGGGGGTGGGCCTCGGATGGGGCCAACGTCCTGACTTTC.

The CDR3 bases are TGCAGCGCCTTAAGGGCGGGATTTCTTGGGGCCAACGTCCTGACTTTC. Translating gives CSALRAGFLGANVLTF. The chain combines TRBV29-1 with TRBJ2-6, with D possibly being TRBD2 (6 bases). The germline gives CDR1 SQVTM, CDR2 ANQGSEA. The CDR3 length is 16 residues. Trimming left V 7 bases short and J 3 bases short, with 19 bases between.

V usage is TRBV12-3 or TRBV12-4 and J usage is TRBJ1-1, with 8 bases that match TRBD1. The V gene end was trimmed by 6 bases and the J gene end by 3 bases; junction bases not matched to a gene: 6. This CDR3 is built from 14 residues. CDR3 region: CASRSDRDDTEAFF. The CDR3 nucleotides read TGTGCCAGCAGGTCGGACAGGGATGACACTGAAGCTTTCTTT.

V and J are TRBV20-1 and TRBJ1-2; the D is unclear. There are 14 residues in the CDR3. V was trimmed by 5 bases and J by 3 bases, leaving 16 bases between them. From germline, CDR1 is DFQATT and CDR2 SNEGSKA (reference sequence). CDR3 amino acids: CSASDPSRDYGYTF. CDR3 bases: TGCAGTGCTTCGGACCCGTCAAGGGACTATGGCTACACCTTC.

A single count supports this clonotype. The chain recombines TRBV5-6 with TRBJ2-7; the match to TRBD1 covers 7 bases. This CDR3 contains 13 residues. The germline V gene encodes CDR1 SGHDT and CDR2 YYEEEE. J gave up 3 bases and V 4 bases, and 4 bases lay outside the gene matches. CDR3: CASSRWDSYEQYV. The CDR3, as DNA: TGTGCCAGCAGCCGCTGGGACAGCTACGAGCAGTACGTC.

The V and J genes are TRBV20-1 and TRBJ1-1, with 7 positions matching TRBD1. The V gene end was trimmed by 5 bases and the J gene end by 7 bases; junction bases not matched to a gene: 10. Germline V gives CDR1 DFQATT, CDR2 SNEGSKA (reference sequence). The CDR3 is 13 residues long. Written as DNA, the CDR3 is TGCAGTGCTTGGAGGACAGGCATCGGTGAAGCTTTCTTT. Its protein product is CSAWRTGIGEAFF.

This chain uses TRBV7-2 with TRBJ1-1; D not certain. The CDR3 spans 13 residues. The V gene lost 3 bases and the J gene lost 3 bases, with 8 bases spanning the gap. The germline CDR1 and CDR2 sequences are SGHTA and FQGNSA. The DNA of the CDR3 is TGTGCCAGCAGCTTTACTCAGGACACTGAAGCTTTCTTT. It encodes CASSFTQDTEAFF. Full variable domain (rest looked up from reference TRBV7-2 and TRBJ1-1): GAGVSQSPSNKVTEKGKDVELRCDPISGHTALYWYRQSLGQGLEFLIYFQGNSAPDKSGLPSDRFSAERTGGSVSTLTIQRTQQEDSAVYLCASSFTQDTEAFFGQGTRLTVV.

The chain combines TRBV7-9 with TRBJ1-1; D gene ambiguous. Germline values: CDR1 SEHNR, CDR2 FQNEAQ (reference sequence). V dropped 2 bases and J dropped 6 bases, with 10 bases sitting between them. The CDR3 extends over 13 amino acids. The CDR3: CASSLFQAAEAFF. CDR3 DNA sequence: TGTGCCAGCAGCTTATTCCAAGCCGCTGAAGCTTTCTTT.